This TCR beta chain originates from a study of blood T cell repertoires in COVID-19. Study in general: From the United States, Italy and Spain came samples of acute and convalescent COVID-19.

V gave up 4 bases and J gave up 2 bases, with 8 bases separating them. CDR3 length: 13 amino acids. Followed longitudinally, the Seattle patients had been enrolled during active infection. Generated by immunoSEQ multiplex PCR, the TCRdb table keeps only in-frame clones and is missing some. The sample has roughly 100,000 clones; about 91% are singletons. The receptor was isolated from a man between 45 and 60 years old with COVID-19, enrolled during active disease. V gene TRBV12-3 or TRBV12-4 combines with J gene TRBJ2-5; no clear D. The sequencing sample was made of peripheral blood. The CDR3 coding sequence is TGTGCCAGCAGTTCCCAGAAGCAAGAGACCCAGTACTTC. Protein: CASSSQKQETQYF.